This T cell receptor (beta chain) was documented in a study of cytomegalovirus exposure and HLA in healthy donors. Study as a whole: Clustering assigned 81% of the approximately 390 genotyped donors to the Caucasian-associated ancestry cluster. Study-wide results and limits: Roughly uniform depth of sequencing across donors was assumed in presence/absence analyses. Several top significant clusters appeared, in a later analysis, to be linked to common viral pathogens.

Comment on this clone: Its target is unknown.

This PCR relied on a set of 60 Vbeta primers and 13 Jbeta primers. The table came from immunoSEQ multiplex PCR; TCRdb's copy has only in-frame clones and leaves some out. The sample yields 150,000 or so clones, just under 80% seen once. The ends were cut back, 8 bases at V and 2 bases at J, with 12 bases in the middle. Per the germline V gene, CDR1 is MNHNY and CDR2 is SVGAGI (reference sequence). This CDR3 is built from 13 residues. The V and J genes are TRBV6-6 and TRBJ1-1; no clear D gene. The sequence was obtained from a woman in her 50s in good health and CMV-seropositive. The specimen sequenced was PBMCs. The CDR3 protein is CASSDTPNTEAFF. The CDR3, as DNA: TGTGCCAGCTCAGACACGCCTAACACTGAAGCTTTCTTT.